This T cell receptor beta chain is drawn from a study of blood T cell repertoires in COVID-19. CDR3 length: 18 residues. The germline V gene encodes CDR1 MGHRA and CDR2 YSYEKL. V was pared by 2 bases and J by 4 bases, with 14 bases of the junction left unmatched. Authors' methods: Reference gene primer amplification in the assay estimated nucleated cell counts. Generated by immunoSEQ multiplex PCR, the TCRdb table keeps only in-frame clones and is missing some. V and J calls plus clone size are reproduced from that table; the DNA served to infer D and trimming. The sample holds approximately 120,000 clones; less than 90% are singletons and the top ten take around a sixth.

Sequences were obtained from peripheral blood. The receptor comes from a woman in her sixties or seventies with acute or convalescent COVID-19. This rearrangement joins TRBV4-1 to TRBJ1-3; 7 nucleotides match TRBD1. CDR3 sequence (DNA): TGCGCCAGCAGCCAACTGACGTTCGCCGGGACAGACGGAAACACCATATATTTT. It specifies CASSQLTFAGTDGNTIYF.